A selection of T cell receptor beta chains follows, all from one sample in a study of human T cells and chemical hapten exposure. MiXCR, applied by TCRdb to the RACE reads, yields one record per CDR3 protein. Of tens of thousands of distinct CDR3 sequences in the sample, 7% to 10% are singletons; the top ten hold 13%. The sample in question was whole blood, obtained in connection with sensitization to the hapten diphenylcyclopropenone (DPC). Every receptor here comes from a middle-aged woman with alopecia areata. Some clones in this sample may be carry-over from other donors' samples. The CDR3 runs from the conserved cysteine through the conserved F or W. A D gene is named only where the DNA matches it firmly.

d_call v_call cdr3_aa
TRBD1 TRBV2 CATTSGQGSEKLFF
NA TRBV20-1 CSASTRDRNQPQHF
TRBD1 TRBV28 CASFSTGGKGGYTF
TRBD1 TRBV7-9 CASSTPQTGATNTEAFF
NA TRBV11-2 CASSLDAGGREQYF
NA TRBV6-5 CASSQGLPGETQYF
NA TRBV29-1 CSVRGATEAFF
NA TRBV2 CASSEEGRDIGELFF
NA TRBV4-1 CASSQDPRNNQPQHF
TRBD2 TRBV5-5 CASSLVRGEYNEQFF
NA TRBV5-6 CASSLAATGNEKLFF
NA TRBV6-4 CASSEGTANTEAFF
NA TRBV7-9 CASSYKRTDNLNYGYTF
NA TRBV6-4 CASSDSVGPINEQFF
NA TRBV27 CASSSGAQGRNSPLHF
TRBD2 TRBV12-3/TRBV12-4 CASSPEGSGGSYNEQFF
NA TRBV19 CASSILGRHQPQHF
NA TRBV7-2 CASSTNSGNTQYF
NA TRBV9 CASSTFGASDTQYF
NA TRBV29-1 CSAALSSIRDANTGELFF
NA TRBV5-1 CASSLPSSYEQYF
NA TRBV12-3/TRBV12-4 CASSLTAGYGYTF
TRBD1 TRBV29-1 CSVRGQGTYNEQFF
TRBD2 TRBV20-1 CSASVGGFYEQYF
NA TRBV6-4 CASSDRSGGNSPLHF
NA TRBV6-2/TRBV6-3 CASSPLSRSGGYTF
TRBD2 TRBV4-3 CASSQDPSGGAETQYF
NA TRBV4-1 CASSQDRASGYTF
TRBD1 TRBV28 CASSLRQGNSPLHF
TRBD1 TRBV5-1 CASSPTGTTEAFF
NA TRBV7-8 CASTPFGRWEQYF
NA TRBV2 CASRGAVGTDTQYF
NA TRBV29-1 CSVEYRNTGELFF
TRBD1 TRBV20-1 CSAQIWGRGRTEAFF
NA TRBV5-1 CASSLGSSAYNEQFF
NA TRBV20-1 CSARAAGTVNNEQFF
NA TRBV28 CASSHSTAGANVLTF
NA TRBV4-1 CASSQGILGEWNEQFF
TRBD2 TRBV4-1 CASSQDSGGEGETQYF
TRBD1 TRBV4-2 CASSRGQGDYNEQFF
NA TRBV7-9 CASSLYSLNTGELFF
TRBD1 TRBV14 CASSQVRTGGIYEQYF
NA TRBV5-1 CASSLVAPRVDEQYF
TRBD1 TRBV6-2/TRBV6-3 CASSYGQGAIGELFF
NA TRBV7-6 CASSRPGQDYNEQFF
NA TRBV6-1 CASRGRQAGPGKLFF
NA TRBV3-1 CASSLVDSSPLHF
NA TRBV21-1 CASRTSRNTEAFF
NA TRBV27 CASSWDARSGNTIYF
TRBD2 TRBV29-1 CSARSSGEAGELFF
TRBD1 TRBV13 CASSPWTGNTEAFF
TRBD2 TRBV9 CASSTRVAGSLHF
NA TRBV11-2 CASSFGARNYGYTF